The rows below give T cell receptor beta chains drawn from one sample of a study of T cells in Graves' hyperthyroidism and ophthalmopathy. TCRdb re-derived calls from the multiplex PCR reads in MiXCR, one entry per CDR3 protein. The table has hundreds of thousands of distinct CDR3 sequences, 20% seen once; the top ten hold roughly 47%. Sequenced: blood. The receptors stem from a man between 40 and 49 years old with Graves' ophthalmopathy. The CDR3 runs from the conserved cysteine through the conserved F or W. A D gene is named only where the DNA matches it firmly. For some rows the clone size is stated as once, few or many, or as a class when expanded; others skip it.

D	size	V	J	DNA	CDR3
TRBD2	-	TRBV2	TRBJ2-2	TGTGCCAGCAGTGAAGGCGGGAGGCCGTATGACGGGGAGCTGTTTTTT	CASSEGGRPYDGELFF
-	many	TRBV5-1	TRBJ2-3	TGCGCCAGCAGCTTGAGTGGGCCTAGCACAGATACGCAGTATTTT	CASSLSGPSTDTQYF
-	-	TRBV19	TRBJ2-1	TGTGCCAGTAGTCCCCCGGGAGAGGGAAACAATGAGCAGTTCTTC	CASSPPGEGNNEQFF
-	-	TRBV6-1	TRBJ2-5	TGTGCCAGCACCGTGGGGAACAGGGAGACCCAGTACTTC	CASTVGNRETQYF
TRBD1	-	TRBV7-9	TRBJ2-5	TGTGCCAGCAGCTTAGAAGGGGGCTGGCAAGAGACCCAGTACTTC	CASSLEGGWQETQYF
TRBD2	many	TRBV20-1	TRBJ2-5	TGCAGTGGATCACTAGCGGGAGTCAGTACAGAGACCCAGTACTTC	CSGSLAGVSTETQYF
TRBD1	many	TRBV28	TRBJ1-1	TGTGCCAGCAGTTTCCTGGACAGGGGGGACACTGAAGCTTTCTTT	CASSFLDRGDTEAFF
TRBD1	many	TRBV5-1	TRBJ2-7	TGCGCCAGCAGCTTCCGCGGACAGGGGAGCAACGAGCAGTACTTC	CASSFRGQGSNEQYF
-	few	TRBV20-1	TRBJ2-3	TGCAGTGCTGGTGGGGGCACAGATACGCAGTATTTT	CSAGGGTDTQYF
TRBD2	-	TRBV2	TRBJ2-1	TGTGCCAGCAGTCGGCCTAGCGGGGCGAGCTCCTACAATGAGCAGTTCTTC	CASSRPSGASSYNEQFF
TRBD1	many	TRBV29-1	TRBJ1-2	TGCAGCGTAGACAGGGGGAGCGCAGTAGGCTATGGCTACACCTTC	CSVDRGSAVGYGYTF
-	-	TRBV11-2	TRBJ2-2	TGTGCCAGCAGCTTAGGGGGGGGCACTCCTACCGGGGAGCTGTTTTTT	CASSLGGGTPTGELFF
TRBD2	-	TRBV30	TRBJ2-3	TGTGCCTGTAAAGCGGGAGGGCTAGATACGCAGTATTTT	CACKAGGLDTQYF
-	-	TRBV19	TRBJ2-1	TGTGCCAGTAGTATTTACCCCCTTTCCGGGGTGGGCTTGAATGAGCAGTTCTTC	CASSIYPLSGVGLNEQFF
-	many	TRBV12-3/TRBV12-4	TRBJ2-7	TGTGCCAGCAGTTTAGCTGGACTACGGAAGGGGCAGTACTTC	CASSLAGLRKGQYF
TRBD1	few	TRBV5-6	TRBJ2-5	TGTGCCAGCAGCGTGAGGGACAGGGGCCAGTACTTC	CASSVRDRGQYF
TRBD2	few	TRBV7-6	TRBJ2-3	TGTGCCAGCAGCTTAGTGGCGAGCGGGGGACTCACAGATACGCAGTATTTT	CASSLVASGGLTDTQYF
-	few	TRBV19	TRBJ2-1	TGTGCCAGTACCCCCCTGGGGTCGGGTTCCTACAATGAGCAGTTCTTC	CASTPLGSGSYNEQFF
TRBD1	many	TRBV30	TRBJ1-2	TGTGCCTGGAGTGTTGGGACAGGGGCTAACTATGGCTACACCTTC	CAWSVGTGANYGYTF
-	-	TRBV15	TRBJ2-2	TGTGCCACCAGCAGAAGTCAGGCCGGGAACACCGGGGAGCTGTTTTTT	CATSRSQAGNTGELFF
-	-	TRBV5-4	TRBJ2-6	TGTGCCAGCAGCTTCGGGGTTTTCTCTGGGGCCAACGTCCTGACTTTC	CASSFGVFSGANVLTF
-	once	TRBV5-1	TRBJ1-3	TGCGCCAGCAGCCTCCGGGGCGGGTTCCGAAACACCATATATTTT	CASSLRGGFRNTIYF
TRBD1	few	TRBV5-1	TRBJ2-7	TGCGCCAGCAGGCAGGGACAGGGGGATTCCTACGAGCAGTACTTC	CASRQGQGDSYEQYF
-	few	TRBV6-6	TRBJ2-2	TGTGCCAGCAGTTACTCGAAAGCCGAGGCCGGGGAGCTGTTTTTT	CASSYSKAEAGELFF
TRBD1	-	TRBV19	TRBJ1-2	TGTGCCAGTAGTACGACGACAGGGTTCGAAGATGGCTACACCTTC	CASSTTTGFEDGYTF
TRBD1	-	TRBV9	TRBJ1-3	TGTGCCAGCAGCCCTCAGACAGGGAAGTCTGCGGGAGGAAACACCATATATTTT	CASSPQTGKSAGGNTIYF
-	many	TRBV6-1	TRBJ1-1	TGTGCCAGCAGTGAAGCGGGTGGGGGGCAAGGAGGCACTGAAGCTTTCTTT	CASSEAGGGQGGTEAFF
-	few	TRBV12-3/TRBV12-4	TRBJ2-7	TGTGCCAGCACCTTGACCGGGAAGACTTACGAGCAGTACTTC	CASTLTGKTYEQYF
-	few	TRBV2	TRBJ2-5	TGTGCCAGCAGTGAATGGGTTGAGACCCAGTACTTC	CASSEWVETQYF
TRBD2	few	TRBV27	TRBJ2-7	TGTGCCAGCAGTTCTAGCGGGAGCGAGCAGTACTTC	CASSSSGSEQYF
TRBD2	-	TRBV27	TRBJ2-7	TGTGCCAGCAGTTTATACGAGGGCGGGAGGGCGTCCGAGCAGTACTTC	CASSLYEGGRASEQYF
TRBD1	few	TRBV20-1	TRBJ1-2	TGCAGTGCTAGACCCTCCGGACAGGGCATAAACTACTATGGCTACACCTTC	CSARPSGQGINYYGYTF
-	-	TRBV7-9	TRBJ1-1	TGTGCCAGCAGCTTAGGGCAGTTTGAAGCTTTCTTT	CASSLGQFEAFF
TRBD1	-	TRBV5-1	TRBJ2-3	TGCGCCAGCAGCTTTGGGACAGGGGAAGAGTATTTT	CASSFGTGEEYF
TRBD1	few	TRBV28	TRBJ2-7	TGTGCCAGCAGTGTGGACAGGAGATTGGACGAGCAGTACTTC	CASSVDRRLDEQYF
-	few	TRBV5-1	TRBJ2-5	TGCGCCAGCAGCTTGGGATCCGGCAGCGGACAAGAGACCCAGTACTTC	CASSLGSGSGQETQYF
TRBD1	-	TRBV5-1	TRBJ1-2	TGCGCCAGCAGCTTGGATGGGACAGCGCCGGGCGGCTACACCTTC	CASSLDGTAPGGYTF
-	-	TRBV11-2	TRBJ2-1	TGTGCCAGCAGCTTAGAGGCGAGCAATGAGCAGTTCTTC	CASSLEASNEQFF
-	-	TRBV7-9	TRBJ2-3	TGTGCCAGCAGCTTAACCCGGGTGCAAGGGAGCACAGATACGCAGTATTTT	CASSLTRVQGSTDTQYF
TRBD2	many	TRBV7-8	TRBJ2-2	TGTGCCAGCAGCTTAGTTAGGACTAGCTTAACCGGGGAGCTGTTTTTT	CASSLVRTSLTGELFF
-	few	TRBV19	TRBJ1-3	TGTGCCACCCAGTTCGGCATCTCTGGAAACACCATATATTTT	CATQFGISGNTIYF
-	few	TRBV6-5	TRBJ2-7	TGTGCCAGCAGTTACCTTTTTGGACATGCCTACGAGCAGTACTTC	CASSYLFGHAYEQYF
-	-	TRBV9	TRBJ1-3	TGTGCCAGCAGCGCCAGCTCTGGAAACACCATATATTTT	CASSASSGNTIYF
TRBD1	-	TRBV2	TRBJ1-5	TGTGCCAGCAGTTTGGACAGGCCCGATCAGCCCCAGCATTTT	CASSLDRPDQPQHF
-	once	TRBV7-9	TRBJ2-1	TGTGCCAGCAGCCGGCGAACACTGAACTCCTACAATGAGCAGTTCTTC	CASSRRTLNSYNEQFF
-	few	TRBV7-9	TRBJ2-3	TGTGCCAGCAGCCCCCAGGCGGCTATCATTACGCAGTATTTT	CASSPQAAIITQYF
-	-	TRBV5-4	TRBJ2-1	TGTGCCAGCAGCTCATTAACTGGACAGTTAAGGTACAATGAGCAGTTCTTC	CASSSLTGQLRYNEQFF
TRBD2	few	TRBV4-3	TRBJ2-5	TGCGCCAGCAGCCAAGAGCGCCTAGCGGGAGTAGGCGAGACCCAGTACTTC	CASSQERLAGVGETQYF
-	-	TRBV9	TRBJ2-3	TGTGCCAGCAGCGTAGATGATACGCAGTATTTT	CASSVDDTQYF
-	-	TRBV30	TRBJ1-6	TGTGCCTGGAGCAGAACACCGAGCTCCTATAATTCACCCCTCCACTTT	CAWSRTPSSYNSPLHF
TRBD1	-	TRBV19	TRBJ2-2	TGTGCCAGTGGGACAGGGTGGGGGACCGGGGAGCTGTTTTTT	CASGTGWGTGELFF
-	-	TRBV5-1	TRBJ2-3	TGCGCCAGCAGCTTGGGATTAACAGGGTCGGCAGATATGCAGTATTTT	CASSLGLTGSADMQYF
-	few	TRBV5-5	TRBJ2-7	TGTGCCAGCAGGACCCCCAGTTCCTACGAGCAGTACTTC	CASRTPSSYEQYF